This T cell receptor (beta chain) was documented in a study of OX40 agonist ivuxolimab in advanced cancers. Study-wide results and limits: Clonal expansion was among the lowest in partial responders at 0.1-3.0 mg/kg, especially CD8+.

Note on this clone: Its matching antigen is unknown.

Germline V lookup: CDR1 MNHEY, CDR2 SMNVEV (reference sequence). The CDR3 has 15 residues. V lost 0 bases and J lost 5, with 11 bases in between. Sequencing used immunoSEQ multiplex PCR; TCRdb keeps in-frame clones, though not all of them. The sample has 13,000 or so clones; around 77% are singletons. Sequenced material: CD4+ or CD8+ T cells sorted from blood, taken in a trial of the OX40 agonist ivuxolimab. This clonotype was sampled from an adult with an advanced solid tumor such as melanoma, head and neck, liver or kidney cancer. The chain employs TRBV27 and TRBJ2-1; no clear D gene. CDR3 DNA: TGTGCCAGCAGTTTATCGGTCTCAGGCGACAATGAGCAGTTCTTC. The encoded protein is CASSLSVSGDNEQFF.